This passage covers 2 T cell receptor beta chains from one sample sequenced in a study of blood T cell repertoires in COVID-19. The assay was immunoSEQ multiplex PCR, and TCRdb's table has in-frame clones only and misses some. The sample holds about 180,000 clones; approximately 86% are singletons and the top ten take 15% to 20%. The sequenced sample consisted of PBMCs or T cells enriched from blood (not recorded which). These receptor sequences come from a man aged 55 to 70 who had recovered from COVID-19.

The V and J genes are TRBV7-9 and TRBJ2-2; 10 bases line up with TRBD2. The V segment lost 4 bases and the J segment 9 bases; nucleotides outside the gene matches: 5. The CDR3 runs to 14 residues. CDR1 and CDR2 from the germline V gene are SEHNR and FQNEAQ (reference sequence). CDR3 sequence (DNA): TGTGCCAGCAGCTATGGGACTAGCGTGTGGGAGCTGTTTTTT. This encodes CASSYGTSVWELFF.

V gene TRBV6-5 combines with J gene TRBJ1-2; the D gene is possibly TRBD1 (6 bases). Looked up from germline, CDR1 is MNHEY and CDR2 is SVGAGI. The CDR3 consists of 15 residues. V was shortened by 0 bases and J by 6 bases, with 14 bases between the two germline ends. The CDR3 loop reads CASSYSNRVGHGYTF. The CDR3 nucleotides read TGTGCCAGCAGTTACTCAAACAGGGTAGGCCATGGCTACACCTTC.